A selection of T cell receptor beta chains follows, all from one sample in a study of technical replicates of blood from a handful of donors. TCRdb's table, derived via immunoSEQ multiplex PCR, lists solely in-frame clones and lacks some. Among about 88,000 clones listed, approximately 95% were seen once. The sample was T cells isolated from PBMCs. The receptor set was obtained from a human donor in good health. Both conserved end residues are part of each CDR3. D genes are given only for firm matches. Size is stated for part of the rows, as once, few or many counts, or as a class when the clone is expanded.

v_gene	j_gene	d_gene	abundance	CDR3nt	CDR3aa
TRBV19	TRBJ1-5	-	-	TGTGCCAGTAAGCGAGAAACCAATCAGCCCCAGCATTTT	CASKRETNQPQHF
TRBV30	TRBJ1-1	TRBD1	few	TGTGCCTGGAGGCGCTCGGAGGGGGCCACTGAAGCTTTCTTT	CAWRRSEGATEAFF
TRBV7-2	TRBJ2-7	-	once	TGTGCCAGCAGCTTAGGGGATCCGAGGGGGGAGCAGTACTTC	CASSLGDPRGEQYF
TRBV6-5	TRBJ1-1	TRBD1	-	TGTGCCAGCAGTCTCTGGACAGGGGTGGCTTTCTTT	CASSLWTGVAFF
TRBV7-3	TRBJ2-3	TRBD1	-	TGTGCCAGCAGGGGGGACAGGGGCACAGATACGCAGTATTTT	CASRGDRGTDTQYF
TRBV5-1	TRBJ2-3	TRBD2	-	TGCGCCAGCAGCCGAAGTAGCGGGAGGGCCTCTAGCACAGATACGCAGTATTTT	CASSRSSGRASSTDTQYF
TRBV7-9	TRBJ2-5	-	once	TGTGCCAGCAGCTTAACCCCGGAAGAGACCCAGTACTTC	CASSLTPEETQYF
TRBV7-8	TRBJ2-7	TRBD1	-	TGTGCCAGCAGCGTACAGGGGGATTCCTACGAGCAGTACTTC	CASSVQGDSYEQYF
TRBV7-9	TRBJ2-3	TRBD2	-	TGTGCCAGCAGCTCCCCTAGCGGGATCCTAGATACGCAGTATTTT	CASSSPSGILDTQYF
TRBV29-1	TRBJ2-1	TRBD2	-	TGCAGCGTTGGAACTAGCGGGAGCAATGAGCAGTTCTTC	CSVGTSGSNEQFF
TRBV28	TRBJ2-7	-	-	TGTGCCAGCAGTGACGGGAGCTCCTACGAGCAGTACTTC	CASSDGSSYEQYF
TRBV25-1	TRBJ1-3	TRBD1	-	TGTGCCAGCAGTACGCTGCAGGGGGCTGGAAACACCATATATTTT	CASSTLQGAGNTIYF
TRBV7-2	TRBJ2-1	-	-	TGTGCCAGCAGCTTAGAGGACTCGGATGAGCAGTTCTTC	CASSLEDSDEQFF
TRBV2	TRBJ1-1	-	-	TGTGCCAGTGAATATAGCACTGAAGCTTTCTTT	CASEYSTEAFF
TRBV9	TRBJ2-1	TRBD2	-	TGTGCCAGCAGCGTACTAGCGGGAGTTCGCTACAATGAGCAGTTCTTC	CASSVLAGVRYNEQFF
TRBV13	TRBJ2-7	-	-	TGTGCCAGCAGCGCGGGGAGCGCGTTTTACGAGCAGTACTTC	CASSAGSAFYEQYF
TRBV19	TRBJ1-2	-	-	TGTGCCAGTAGTAATGCAGGAATCTATGGCTACACCTTC	CASSNAGIYGYTF
TRBV5-1	TRBJ2-7	TRBD1	-	TGCGCCAGCAGCCTTGACAGGGGGCGTTACGAGCAGTACTTC	CASSLDRGRYEQYF
TRBV7-9	TRBJ1-1	TRBD1	once	TGTGCCAGCAGCTTAGCGTTTGGGTCAGGGGGCCAGAACACTGAAGCTTTCTTT	CASSLAFGSGGQNTEAFF
TRBV28	TRBJ1-1	TRBD1	-	TGTGCCAGCAGTTCATTCCAGGGGGAGGCTGAAGCTTTCTTT	CASSSFQGEAEAFF
TRBV7-9	TRBJ1-1	-	-	TGTGCCAGCAGCCTTCAGGGGCCGTACACTGAAGCTTTCTTT	CASSLQGPYTEAFF
TRBV6-6	TRBJ2-3	-	-	TGTGCCAGCAGTTCTGACCTAGCAGAGGATACGCAGTATTTT	CASSSDLAEDTQYF
TRBV7-2	TRBJ2-5	TRBD2	-	TGTGCCAGCAGCTTAGTGCCCGGACTAGCGGGTACCGGGACCCAGTACTTC	CASSLVPGLAGTGTQYF
TRBV14	TRBJ1-2	TRBD1	-	TGTGCCAGCAGCCAGTTATCAGGGGGCGAGAATGGCTACACCTTC	CASSQLSGGENGYTF
TRBV19	TRBJ1-2	-	-	TGTGCCAGTACCCAGCCGACTGGCCTATATGGCTACACCTTC	CASTQPTGLYGYTF
TRBV5-4	TRBJ2-7	TRBD2	-	TGTGCCAGCAGCCCCGGGACTAGCGGGAGTGATCTCTCCTACGAGCAGTACTTC	CASSPGTSGSDLSYEQYF
TRBV7-8	TRBJ2-7	-	-	TGTGCCAGCAGCTTAACAGATTACGAGCAGTACTTC	CASSLTDYEQYF
TRBV6-1	TRBJ2-3	TRBD1	once	TGTGCCAGCAGCCTAGGACAGGGGGGCACAGATACGCAGTATTTT	CASSLGQGGTDTQYF
TRBV7-3	TRBJ2-5	-	-	TGTGCCAGCAGCTTAATGGGCGGGAACCAAGAGACCCAGTACTTC	CASSLMGGNQETQYF
TRBV4-3	TRBJ2-7	-	-	TGCGCCAGCAGCCAAGACCAGTTCTCCTACGAGCAGTACTTC	CASSQDQFSYEQYF
TRBV4-1	TRBJ2-1	-	once	TGCGCCAGCAGCCGCACCCCCAGCAATGAGCAGTTCTTC	CASSRTPSNEQFF
TRBV29-1	TRBJ2-7	-	-	TGCAGCGTTGTAGCGGCCCGCTCCTACGAGCAGTACTTC	CSVVAARSYEQYF
TRBV7-2	TRBJ2-1	-	-	TGTGCCAGCAGCTTAAACGCAGGGACCTACAATGAGCAGTTCTTC	CASSLNAGTYNEQFF
TRBV20-1	TRBJ2-7	TRBD2	-	TGCAGGGGCGGGAGAGGAGGCGAGCAGTACTTC	CRGGRGGEQYF
TRBV7-9	TRBJ1-1	-	once	TGTGCCAGCAGTTATGACAGATACACTGAAGCTTTCTTT	CASSYDRYTEAFF
TRBV5-4	TRBJ2-7	TRBD2	-	TGTGCCAGCAGCTTGAAGTTAGCGGGAGGGCCCAGCGAGCAGTACTTC	CASSLKLAGGPSEQYF
TRBV7-2	TRBJ1-1	-	-	TGTGCCAGCAGCTTTAGAGGGTATGTGGCTTTCTTT	CASSFRGYVAFF
TRBV4-1	TRBJ1-1	TRBD1	-	TGCGCCAGCAGCCTCAGGACAGGGTACAGTGAAGCTTTCTTT	CASSLRTGYSEAFF
TRBV9	TRBJ2-2	TRBD1	-	TGTGCCAGCAGCCCGGGACAGGGGAAGGGCGGGGAGCTGTTTTTT	CASSPGQGKGGELFF
TRBV7-9	TRBJ2-3	TRBD2	-	TGTGCCAGCAGCTTATGGACTAGCGGGAGTAGGACAGATACGCAGTATTTT	CASSLWTSGSRTDTQYF
TRBV5-4	TRBJ2-7	TRBD2	-	TGTGCCAGCAGCTTTACTAGCGGGAGCGTCCTCGAGCAGTACTTC	CASSFTSGSVLEQYF
TRBV2	TRBJ2-2	TRBD2	-	TGTGCCAGCATAAGGACTAGCGGGAGCGCCACGAACACCGGGGAGCTGTTTTTT	CASIRTSGSATNTGELFF
TRBV11-3	TRBJ2-1	-	-	TGTGCCAGCAGCTTGGACAGCTCCTACAATGAGCAGTTCTTC	CASSLDSSYNEQFF